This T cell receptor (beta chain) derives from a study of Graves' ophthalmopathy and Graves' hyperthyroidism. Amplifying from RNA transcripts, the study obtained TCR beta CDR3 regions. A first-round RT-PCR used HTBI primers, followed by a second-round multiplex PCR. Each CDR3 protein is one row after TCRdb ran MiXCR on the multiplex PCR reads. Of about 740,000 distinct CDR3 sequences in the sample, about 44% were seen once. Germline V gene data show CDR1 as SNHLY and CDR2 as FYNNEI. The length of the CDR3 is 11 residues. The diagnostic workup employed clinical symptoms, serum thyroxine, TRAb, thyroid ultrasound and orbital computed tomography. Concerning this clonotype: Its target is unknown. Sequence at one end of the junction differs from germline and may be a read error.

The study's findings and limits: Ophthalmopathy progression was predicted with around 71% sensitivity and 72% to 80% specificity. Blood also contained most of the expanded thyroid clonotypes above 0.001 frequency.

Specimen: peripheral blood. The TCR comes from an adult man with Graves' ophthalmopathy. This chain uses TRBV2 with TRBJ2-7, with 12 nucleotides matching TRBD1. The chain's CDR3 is CASSGDRGQDF. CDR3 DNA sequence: TGTGCCAGCAGTGGGGACAGGGGGCAGGACTTC.